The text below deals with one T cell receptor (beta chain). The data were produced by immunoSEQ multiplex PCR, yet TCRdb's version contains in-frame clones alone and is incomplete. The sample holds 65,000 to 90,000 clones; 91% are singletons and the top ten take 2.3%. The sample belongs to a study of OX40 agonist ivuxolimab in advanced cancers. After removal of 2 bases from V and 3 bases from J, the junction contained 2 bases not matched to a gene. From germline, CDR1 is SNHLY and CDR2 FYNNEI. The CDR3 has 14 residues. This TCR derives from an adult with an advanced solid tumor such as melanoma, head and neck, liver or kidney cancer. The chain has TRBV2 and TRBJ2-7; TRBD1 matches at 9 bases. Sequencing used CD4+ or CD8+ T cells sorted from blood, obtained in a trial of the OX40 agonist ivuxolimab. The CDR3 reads CASSEWDRVYEQYF. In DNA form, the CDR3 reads TGTGCCAGCAGTGAATGGGACAGGGTCTACGAGCAGTACTTC.